The 30 T cell receptor beta chains below come from one sample, sequenced in a study of blood T cells in healthy people across ages. Sample-barcoded 5' priming and a J-beta primer mix drove a second PCR of roughly 6 to 12 cycles. MiXCR was run by TCRdb on the 5' RACE reads, yielding one entry per CDR3 protein. Of around 990,000 distinct CDR3 sequences in the sample, more than 30% were seen once. The material sequenced was blood. The receptors were gathered from a man between 18 and 35 years old in good health.

This chain joins TRBV7-2 and TRBJ2-1; 9 bases line up with TRBD2. Germline-derived CDR1 and CDR2 are SGHTA and FQGNSA. This CDR3 has 16 residues. Germline trimming cut 1 base from V and 7 bases from J; bases unmatched to any gene: 8. For the CDR3, the DNA is TGTGCCAGCAGCTTAGGGGGCGGGGGGGCCTTTAATGAGCAGTTCTTC. The encoded protein is CASSLGGGGAFNEQFF.

V and J are TRBV4-2 and TRBJ1-5, with 8 bases identical to TRBD1. CDR1 LGHNA and CDR2 YNFKEQ come from the germline V gene. This CDR3 has 17 amino acids. V lost 1 base to trimming and J lost 2 bases; unmatched junction nucleotides: 7. The DNA for the CDR3 is TGTGCCAGCAGCCAAGGGGCCCAGGGGGCTGGCAATCAGCCCCAGCATTTT. Protein: CASSQGAQGAGNQPQHF.

The chain uses TRBV18 and TRBJ2-1; D is ambiguous. Germline CDR1 is KGHSH and CDR2 is LQKENI. V was pared by 3 bases and J by 1 base, with 13 bases between. The length of the CDR3 is 16 residues. CDR3 region: CASSPYRRPSYNEQFF. The CDR3 region has the DNA TGTGCCAGCTCACCCTACCGACGCCCTTCCTACAATGAGCAGTTCTTC.

This clonotype has more than one count but fewer than ten. The genes are TRBV29-1 and TRBJ2-7, with a tentative D call TRBD1 (6 bases). V was pared by 1 base and J by 3 bases, with 7 bases between. This CDR3 has 12 residues. The germline CDR1 and CDR2 sequences are SQVTM and ANQGSEA. Here the CDR3 reads CSVEGDNYEQYF. CDR3 nucleotide sequence: TGCAGCGTTGAAGGGGACAACTACGAGCAGTACTTC.

This chain connects TRBV3-1 to TRBJ1-4; tentatively, D is TRBD1 (6 bases). CDR3 length equals 15 residues. V was shortened by 4 bases and J by 7 bases, with 16 bases between the two germline ends. Germline CDR1 is LGHDT and CDR2 is YNNKEL (reference sequence). Here the CDR3 reads CASSLEAGVIEKLFF. CDR3 nucleotide sequence: TGTGCCAGCAGCCTAGAGGCAGGGGTGATTGAAAAACTGTTTTTT.

V usage is TRBV15 and J usage is TRBJ1-4; D is possibly TRBD1 (6 bases). CDR3 length: 14 amino acids. With 8 bases removed from V and 5 bases from J, the gap between germline ends came to 15 bases. Germline V gene sequence: CDR1 LNHNV, CDR2 YYDKDF (reference sequence). Here the CDR3 reads CATGKGGINEKLFF. CDR3 in DNA: TGTGCCACCGGCAAAGGGGGAATAAATGAAAAACTGTTTTTT. The full variable domain, completed using reference TRBV15 and TRBJ1-4, is DAMVIQNPRYQVTQFGKPVTLSCSQTLNHNVMYWYQQKSSQAPKLLFHYYDKDFNNEADTPDNFQSRRPNTSFCFLDIRSPGLGDTAMYLCATGKGGINEKLFFGSGTQLSVL.

This chain links TRBV2 with TRBJ1-4; possibly TRBD1 for D (5 bases). The CDR3 sequence is 14 residues long. V was pared by 7 bases and J by 8 bases, with 17 bases between. The V gene's germline CDR1 is SNHLY and CDR2 FYNNEI. The CDR3 bases are TGTGCCAGCATTGGAGGGACCTTAGAAGAAAAACTGTTTTTT. Its translation is CASIGGTLEEKLFF.

This clonotype was recorded a few times. V is TRBV9 and J is TRBJ2-1, with D possibly being TRBD1 (5 bases). There are 13 residues in the CDR3. V lost 4 bases and J lost 9, with 14 bases in between. Germline loops: CDR1 SGDLS, CDR2 YYNGEE. The CDR3: CASSSAGLGEQFF. In DNA form, the CDR3 reads TGTGCCAGCAGCTCCGCAGGGCTCGGTGAGCAGTTCTTC.

The V call is TRBV15, the J call TRBJ1-1; D ambiguous. Trimming cost V 0 bases and J 5 bases, with 4 bases left between them. There are 12 residues in the CDR3. Germline V CDR1 and CDR2: LNHNV, YYDKDF (reference sequence). DNA for the CDR3: TGTGCCACCAGCAGAGATATGACTGAAGCTTTCTTT. Translating it yields CATSRDMTEAFF.

In nucleotides, the CDR3 is TGCAGTGCTCCCCGGCCACTCTACAATGAGCAGTTCTTC. Translation: CSAPRPLYNEQFF. The genes are TRBV20-1 and TRBJ2-1; D not certain. Germline V gives CDR1 DFQATT, CDR2 SNEGSKA (reference sequence). V shed 5 bases and J shed 3 bases, with 11 bases lying between them. CDR3 length: 13 residues.

The chain couples TRBV10-3 to TRBJ1-5; D uncertain. This CDR3 is 21 amino acids long. The germline CDR1 and CDR2 sequences are ENHRY and SYGVKD. Trimming removed 0 bases from V and 2 bases from J, with 26 bases in between. In DNA form, the CDR3 reads TGTGCCATCAGTGAGTCTTATGCCGCGGACTTATCAGGAGCAGGCAATCAGCCCCAGCATTTT. Amino acids: CAISESYAADLSGAGNQPQHF.

This clonotype was seen only a few times. The V gene is TRBV20-1, the J gene TRBJ2-3, with 12 positions matching TRBD2. The CDR3 has 18 amino acids. Losses at the gene ends were 3 bases for V and 0 bases for J; bases not matched to a gene: 10. CDR1 is DFQATT and CDR2 is SNEGSKA in the germline V gene (reference sequence). This CDR3 reads CSASLLAGGGISTDTQYF. The CDR3 DNA is TGCAGTGCTAGCCTTCTAGCGGGGGGGGGTATTAGCACAGATACGCAGTATTTT.

This clonotype was found a few times. This rearrangement joins TRBV27 to TRBJ2-6; D gene ambiguous. CDR3 length: 13 residues. Trimming stripped 8 bases from V and 0 bases from J, with 5 bases between. The germline V gene encodes CDR1 MNHEY and CDR2 SMNVEV (reference sequence). CDR3 sequence: CASHSSGANVLTF. In nucleotides, the CDR3 is TGTGCCAGCCATTCCTCTGGGGCCAACGTCCTGACTTTC.

This clonotype was detected only a few times. V is TRBV29-1 and J is TRBJ2-7, with no clear D. Between the trimmed V and J ends, which lost 5 bases and 2 bases, there was a span of 10 bases. CDR1 SQVTM and CDR2 ANQGSEA come from the germline V gene. The CDR3 has 12 residues. CDR3 sequence: CSVTTGPYEQYF. In DNA, the CDR3 is TGCAGCGTTACGACCGGACCCTACGAGCAGTACTTC.

The V and J genes are TRBV4-2 and TRBJ2-5; perhaps TRBD1 as D (6 bases). This CDR3 is built from 17 residues. The V and J ends lost 0 bases and 1 base respectively, with 15 bases between them. From germline, CDR1 is LGHNA and CDR2 YNFKEQ. The CDR3 is CASSQEMNRAGQETQYF. Written as DNA, the CDR3 is TGTGCCAGCAGCCAAGAGATGAACAGGGCAGGCCAAGAGACCCAGTACTTC.

This clonotype was detected only a few times. The chain employs TRBV12-5 and TRBJ2-3; 9 bases fit TRBD1. V was pared by 5 bases and J by 6 bases, with 15 bases of the junction left unmatched. CDR1 is LGHNT, CDR2 FRNRAP, per germline. The CDR3 length is 17 residues. The CDR3 loop reads CASGPRMTGGLLDTQYF. In nucleotides, the CDR3 is TGTGCTAGTGGTCCCCGCATGACAGGGGGTTTATTGGATACGCAGTATTTT.

V and J are TRBV28 and TRBJ1-1; 7 positions agree with TRBD1. After removal of 7 bases from V and 0 bases from J, the junction contained 5 bases not matched to a gene. Germline CDR1 and CDR2: MDHEN and SYDVKM. CDR3 length: 14 residues. The CDR3 sequence is CASMDRRMNTEAFF. The DNA for the CDR3 is TGTGCCAGCATGGACAGGAGAATGAACACTGAAGCTTTCTTT. Full variable domain (remainder filled in from reference TRBV28 and TRBJ1-1): DVKVTQSSRYLVKRTGEKVFLECVQDMDHENMFWYRQDPGLGLRLIYFSYDVKMKEKGDIPEGYSVSREKKERFSLILESASTNQTSMYLCASMDRRMNTEAFFGQGTRLTVV.

This rearrangement joins TRBV12-3 or TRBV12-4 to TRBJ2-2, with a possible D match to TRBD2 (6 bases). This CDR3 is built from 16 residues. The V end lost 3 bases, the J end lost 2 bases, and 13 bases lay between the germline ends. The CDR3 region is CASSFNAGPNTGELFF. The DNA of the CDR3 is TGTGCCAGCAGTTTCAATGCGGGGCCAAACACCGGGGAGCTGTTTTTT.

This clonotype came up once. J is TRBJ2-1 and V is TRBV20-1, with D perhaps matching TRBD2 (5 bases). The CDR3 covers 14 residues. Germline CDR1 and CDR2: DFQATT and SNEGSKA (reference sequence). The V gene lost 1 base and the J gene lost 5 bases, with 12 bases spanning the gap. DNA for the CDR3: TGCAGTGCTAGAGTTATAATGAGGGACAATGAGCAGTTCTTC. This codes for CSARVIMRDNEQFF.

This chain uses TRBV5-1 with TRBJ2-5; D may be TRBD1 (5 bases). The J call is uncertain, as TRBJ2-7 better fits the DNA end. CDR1 is SGHRS and CDR2 is YFSETQ in the germline V gene. CDR3 length: 15 amino acids. The CDR3 DNA is TGCGCCAGCAGCCCCCTGGACACGGATTTCTACGAGCAGTACTTC. Protein sequence: CASSPLDTDFYEQYF.

The table lists this clonotype with a few counts. This chain links TRBV12-3 or TRBV12-4 with TRBJ2-1, with 8 bases fitting TRBD1. The DNA end favors TRBJ1-1, so the J call may be wrong. CDR3 size: 13 residues. The CDR3 DNA sequence: TGTGCCAGCAGCCCCGGCAGGGGGCTTGAAGCTTTCTTT. Protein sequence: CASSPGRGLEAFF.

The J gene is TRBJ1-1, the V gene TRBV25-1; unclear D gene. The germline CDR1 and CDR2 sequences are MGHDK and SYGVNS. V shed 2 bases and J shed 1 base, with 11 bases lying between them. This CDR3 has 15 amino acids. The CDR3 protein is CASSENQAGNTEAFF. CDR3 nucleotide sequence: TGTGCCAGCAGTGAAAACCAGGCAGGGAACACTGAAGCTTTCTTT.

This chain uses TRBV20-1 with TRBJ2-7, with TRBD1 matching 7 bases. Germline lookup yields CDR1 DFQATT and CDR2 SNEGSKA (reference sequence). This CDR3 contains 12 residues. J was trimmed by 4 bases and V by 2 bases; bases with no gene match: 2. Here the CDR3 reads CSARWDRYEQYF. CDR3 DNA sequence: TGCAGTGCTAGATGGGACAGATACGAGCAGTACTTC.

This chain joins TRBV20-1 and TRBJ2-6; 11 positions agree with TRBD1. J gave up 2 bases and V 4 bases, and 7 bases lay outside the gene matches. The CDR3 runs to 17 residues. Germline-derived CDR1 and CDR2 are DFQATT and SNEGSKA (reference sequence). CDR3 amino acids: CSATGQGAMAGANVLTF. The DNA of the CDR3 is TGCAGTGCTACCGGACAGGGGGCTATGGCTGGGGCCAACGTCCTGACTTTC.

The J gene is TRBJ2-7, the V gene TRBV4-2; D might be TRBD2 (7 bases). Germline CDR1 reads LGHNA; CDR2 reads YNFKEQ. Trimming cost V 0 bases and J 6 bases, with 21 bases left between them. The CDR3 has 17 amino acids. The CDR3 DNA is TGTGCCAGCAGCCAAGACCTTGCGGGGGCAGCCTCCATCGAGCAGTACTTC. Residues: CASSQDLAGAASIEQYF.

Concerning this clonotype: The junction departs from the called germline gene at one end, perhaps through a read error. This chain uses TRBV4-3 with TRBJ2-1; 7 bases agree with TRBD1. Germline assignment: CDR1 LGHNA and CDR2 YSLEER. The CDR3 runs to 14 residues. The CDR3 bases are TGCGCCAGCAGCCAGGGGACAGACTTCAATGAGCAGATCTTC. Amino acid sequence: CASSQGTDFNEQIF.

The rearrangement uses TRBV10-3 and TRBJ1-1, with D unresolved. The germline V gene encodes CDR1 ENHRY and CDR2 SYGVKD. This CDR3 region has 13 residues. V was trimmed by 7 bases and J by 3 bases, leaving 12 bases between them. The CDR3 sequence: CAIIREGDTEAFF. CDR3 sequence (DNA): TGTGCCATCATTCGCGAGGGCGACACTGAAGCTTTCTTT.

This clonotype was counted a single time. The chain joins TRBV19 to TRBJ1-1; weak D call: TRBD1 (6 bases). V was pared by 5 bases and J by 8 bases, with 18 bases between. The V gene's germline CDR1 is LNHDA and CDR2 SQIVND (reference sequence). This CDR3 is built from 14 residues. Here the CDR3 DNA reads TGTGCCAGTAGTCCCACCTCAACAGGGACCGAAGCTTTCTTT. Residues: CASSPTSTGTEAFF.

This clonotype was seen repeatedly, ten times or more. One end of the junction fails to match germline, which may point to a read error. This chain connects TRBV27 to TRBJ1-2; D call uncertain. The CDR3 spans 13 residues. Per the germline V gene, CDR1 is MNHEY and CDR2 is SMNVEV (reference sequence). The chain's CDR3 is CASSLSPNYGYTF. CDR3 coding DNA: TGTGCCAGCAGCTTATCGCCTAACTATGGCTACACCTTC.

The chain joins TRBV7-9 to TRBJ2-2, with D unclear. With 0 bases removed from V and 4 bases from J, the gap between germline ends came to 12 bases. The germline V gene has CDR1 SEHNR and CDR2 FQNEAQ (reference sequence). CDR3 size: 16 residues. Here the CDR3 reads CASSLALRPRTGELFF. The CDR3 DNA is TGTGCCAGCAGCTTAGCTCTGCGGCCACGCACCGGGGAGCTGTTTTTT.